These 13 T cell receptor beta chains came from one sample sequenced in a study of molecular identifiers for immune sequencing clone quantification. Via MiXCR, TCRdb re-called the PCR reads, giving one row per CDR3 protein. The repertoire has 400,000 to 600,000 distinct CDR3 sequences, about 25% of them found once; the top ten carry 0.76%. The sequenced material came from naive CD8+ T cells from blood, with Jurkat cell RNA spiked in. Regarding subset: FACS-sorted CD8+CD4-CCR7+CD45RA+ naive T cells. The source of these receptors is a human donor in good health. Some libraries in this study had Jurkat cell RNA spiked in.

The chain couples TRBV3-2 to TRBJ1-1. TRBV3-2 is a pseudogene. The CDR3 spans 12 residues. The CDR3 DNA sequence: TGTGCCAGCAGCCGCCCGAACACTGAAGCTTTCTTT. This sequence encodes CASSRPNTEAFF.

This clonotype was seen more than once but under ten times. The chain combines TRBV6-6 with TRBJ1-5; D is ambiguous. The germline V and J ends were trimmed by 1 base and 2 bases, with 12 bases remaining between them. In germline, CDR1 is MNHNY, CDR2 SVGAGI (reference sequence). The CDR3 runs to 16 residues. The CDR3 here is CASSYLVGLGNQPQHF. CDR3 nucleotides: TGTGCCAGCAGTTACTTGGTGGGCTTGGGCAATCAGCCCCAGCATTTT.

This clonotype has just a few counts. J is TRBJ2-5 and V is TRBV7-9, with a weak D call TRBD1 (8 bases). The CDR3 length is 16 residues. Trimming cost V 5 bases and J 4 bases, with 20 bases left between them. Germline V lookup: CDR1 SEHNR, CDR2 FQNEAQ (reference sequence). CDR3 in amino acids: CASSHPTGEGSETQYF. CDR3 DNA sequence: TGTGCCAGCAGCCACCCGACAGGGGAGGGATCAGAGACCCAGTACTTC.

Concerning this clonotype itself: A much more abundant neighbour one base away suggests this may be a read error. CDR3 coding DNA: TGTGCCGGCAGCCAAGATCCTGGGGGGGCCAACGTCCTGACTTTC. Translated, it gives CAGSQDPGGANVLTF. The chain uses TRBV14 and TRBJ2-6; D is unclear. The germline V gene encodes CDR1 SGHDN and CDR2 FVKESK. There are 15 residues in the CDR3.

In regard to this clonotype: It may be a read error: a sequence one base away is much more abundant. The V call is TRBV6-5, the J call TRBJ2-7; 8 positions agree with TRBD1. CDR3 length: 14 residues. Germline CDR1 reads MNHEY; CDR2 reads SVGAGI. The CDR3, as DNA: TGTGCCGGCAGTTACTCGGCAGGGGGCGACGAGCAGTACTTC. Protein product: CAGSYSAGGDEQYF.

This clonotype was counted at least ten times. This chain joins TRBV27 and TRBJ2-7; D unresolved. Trimming left V 3 bases short and J 2 bases short, with 8 bases between. Per germline, CDR1 MNHEY and CDR2 SMNVEV (reference sequence). The CDR3 is 13 amino acids. DNA of the CDR3: TGTGCCAGCAGTTTCTCCGGGCCCTACGAGCAGTACTTC. This sequence encodes CASSFSGPYEQYF.

This clonotype has a count of ten or more. The chain links TRBV29-1 to TRBJ1-2; a weak D match, TRBD1 (6 bases). The length of the CDR3 is 17 residues. Trimming shortened V by 7 bases and J by 0 bases, and 24 bases separated the two germline ends. CDR1 SQVTM and CDR2 ANQGSEA come from the germline V gene. For the CDR3, the DNA is TGCAGCGCCGTCGACCTAGGACAGACAAAGACTAACTATGGCTACACCTTC. Protein product: CSAVDLGQTKTNYGYTF. Filled out from reference TRBV29-1 and TRBJ1-2, the complete variable domain reads SAVISQKPSRDICQRGTSLTIQCQVDSQVTMMFWYRQQPGQSLTLIATANQGSEATYESGFVIDKFPISRPNLTFSTLTVSNMSPEDSSIYLCSAVDLGQTKTNYGYTFGSGTRLTVV.

Many counts were recorded for this clonotype. The CDR3 loop reads CASSYGGEMTQHF. CDR3 coding DNA: TGTGCCAGCAGTTACGGGGGCGAGATGACCCAGCATTTT. This chain connects TRBV6-2 or TRBV6-3 to TRBJ1-5, with a tentative D call TRBD1 (6 bases). The CDR3 is made up of 13 amino acids. The germline gives CDR1 MNHEY, CDR2 SVGEGT. Trimming cost V 2 bases and J 11 bases, with 13 bases left between them.

This clonotype was seen a handful of times. The chain joins TRBV30 to TRBJ2-7; D possibly corresponds to TRBD2 (5 bases). CDR3 size: 12 residues. V shed 1 base and J shed 1 base, with 5 bases lying between them. Germline CDR1 and CDR2: GTSNPN and SVGIG (reference sequence). CDR3 region: CAWSGGSYEQYF. The CDR3 coding sequence is TGTGCCTGGAGTGGCGGGTCCTACGAGCAGTACTTC.

Note on this clonotype: A read error may be the cause here, since a much bigger clone is one base away. This chain connects TRBV9 to TRBJ2-7; D is unclear. Germline assignment: CDR1 SGDLS and CDR2 YYNGEE. The CDR3 extends over 14 amino acids. CDR3 sequence reads: CASRVGQSGYEQYF. The CDR3 bases are TGTGCCAGCAGAGTAGGGCAGTCTGGCTACGAGCAGTACTTC.

Remarks on this clonotype: Given a much more abundant clone one base away, this may be a read error. The chain is built from TRBV4-3 and TRBJ2-3; D not resolved. The CDR3 has 15 amino acids. Germline assignment: CDR1 LGHNA and CDR2 YSLEER. DNA for the CDR3: TGCGCCAGCAGCCAAGATTGGGCGAGCACAGATTCGCAGTATTTT. Protein: CASSQDWASTDSQYF.

This clonotype was found a few times. J is TRBJ1-5 and V is TRBV2; 9 bases line up with TRBD1. The CDR3 spans 14 residues. The V gene end was trimmed by 5 bases and the J gene end by 5 bases; junction bases not matched to a gene: 4. Germline values: CDR1 SNHLY, CDR2 FYNNEI. The CDR3 spells CASSPGQGYQPQHF. In DNA, the CDR3 is TGTGCCAGCAGTCCAGGACAGGGGTATCAGCCCCAGCATTTT.

Points on this clonotype: It may be a read error: a sequence one base away is much more abundant. V gene TRBV5-6 combines with J gene TRBJ2-5; possible D gene TRBD2, 5 bases. Per the germline V gene, CDR1 is SGHDT and CDR2 is YYEEEE. Trimming took off 0 bases at V and 2 bases at J, with 14 bases between the two ends. The length of the CDR3 is 16 residues. The CDR3 reads CASSLVWTGGQETQYF. CDR3 bases: TGTGCCAGCAGCTTGGTTTGGACTGGCGGACAAGAGACCCAGTACTTC.